One and the same sample provided the 6 T cell receptor beta chains below, sequenced in a study of blood T cells in healthy people across ages (dated by TCRdb to 2013 to 2016). The library was built by means of 5' RACE. A second about 7 to 12 cycle PCR used a sample-barcoded 5' primer and a J-beta primer mix. TCRdb applied fastp at Q25 and MiXCR to the public reads, then kept only in-frame beta chains. Each CDR3 protein gets just one entry, which takes the most common genes and DNA from the rows behind it. Here the sample has 1.8 million or so distinct CDR3 sequences; about 39% occur a single time. The ten largest account for around 23% of the sample. Material: blood. These receptors were obtained from a human donor in good health.

V usage is TRBV7-2 and J usage is TRBJ2-7; tentative D call: TRBD1 (5 bases). CDR1 SGHTA and CDR2 FQGNSA come from the germline V gene. The CDR3 consists of 13 residues. The V end was cut by 5 bases, the J end by 6 bases, with 14 bases between. DNA for the CDR3: TGTGCCAGCAGCCTACCCAGGGTGGGCGAGCAGTACTTC. It encodes CASSLPRVGEQYF. Full variable domain (outside the CDR3, taken from reference TRBV7-2 and TRBJ2-7): GAGVSQSPSNKVTEKGKDVELRCDPISGHTALYWYRQSLGQGLEFLIYFQGNSAPDKSGLPSDRFSAERTGGSVSTLTIQRTQQEDSAVYLCASSLPRVGEQYFGPGTRLTVT.

The chain carries TRBV7-6 and TRBJ1-6, with D perhaps matching TRBD1 (6 bases). Trimming pared 2 bases from V and 7 bases from J, leaving 15 bases between. Germline CDR1 is SGHVS and CDR2 is FNYEAQ. The CDR3 runs 16 residues. CDR3 region: CASSLMGTRVNSPLHF. In DNA form, the CDR3 reads TGTGCCAGCAGCTTAATGGGGACAAGGGTAAATTCACCCCTCCACTTT. Looking up the rest from reference TRBV7-6 and TRBJ1-6 gives the full variable domain: GAGVSQSPRYKVTKRGQDVALRCDPISGHVSLYWYRQALGQGPEFLTYFNYEAQQDKSGLPNDRFSAERPEGSISTLTIQRTEQRDSAMYRCASSLMGTRVNSPLHFGNGTRLTVT.

V gene TRBV12-3 or TRBV12-4 combines with J gene TRBJ2-5; D is unresolved. CDR3 length equals 12 residues. V gave up 5 bases and J gave up 8 bases, with 12 bases separating them. The CDR3 loop reads CASSVDPATQYF. CDR3 nucleotide sequence: TGTGCCAGCAGTGTTGACCCCGCTACCCAGTACTTC.

This clonotype turned up a few times. The V call is TRBV3-1, the J call TRBJ2-4; TRBD2 matches 9 bases. The J call is in doubt because the DNA end fits TRBJ2-7 better. Germline CDR1 is LGHDT and CDR2 is YNNKEL (reference sequence). The CDR3 length is 16 residues. CDR3 nucleotides: TGTGCCAGCAGCCAAGAGTCGACTAGCGGCCCCGGCGAGCAGTACTTC. Its translation: CASSQESTSGPGEQYF.

For this clonotype: Germline is not matched at one junction end, which may reflect a read error. This chain connects TRBV5-1 to TRBJ2-1; TRBD2 is a possible D gene (5 bases). The length of the CDR3 is 15 residues. The V gene's germline CDR1 is SGHRS and CDR2 YFSETQ. CDR3 in amino acids: CASSLAGNSDNEQFF. CDR3 nucleotide sequence: TGCGCCAGCAGCTTGGCGGGGAACTCCGACAATGAGCAGTTCTTC.

CDR3 nucleotide sequence: TGTGCCAGCAGTAACAGGGATCGCGAGCAGTACTTC. This gives the protein CASSNRDREQYF. This chain joins TRBV6-2 or TRBV6-3 and TRBJ2-4; weak D call: TRBD1 (6 bases). The DNA end favors TRBJ2-7, so the J call may be wrong. The CDR3 extends over 12 amino acids. CDR1 MNHEY and CDR2 SVGEGT come from the germline V gene.